This T cell receptor (beta chain) was identified during a study of T cells in tuberculosis. Looking at the study overall: Within 7 days of starting treatment, or before, PBMC were stored. Overall study findings and caveats: Samples were chosen by availability of cryopreserved specimens.

The time point here: new active TB diagnosis, blood taken before or within 7 days of starting treatment. The repertoire was sequenced with immunoSEQ multiplex PCR; TCRdb's copy has only in-frame clones and lacks some. The sample records about 34,000 clones, more than 85% being singletons. The CDR3 extends over 14 amino acids. Germline trimming cut 5 bases from V and 1 base from J; bases unmatched to any gene: 4. Germline assignment: CDR1 ENHRY and CDR2 SYGVKD. The table lists this clone with a few counts. Its antigen is undetermined. The TCR comes from an adult with tuberculosis. The rearrangement joins TRBV10-3 to TRBJ1-1, with 7 bases that match TRBD1. Sequences were derived from PBMCs, sampled at tuberculosis diagnosis. The CDR3 loop reads CAISSTGTNTEAFF. As DNA, the CDR3 is TGTGCCATCAGTTCGACAGGGACGAACACTGAAGCTTTCTTT.